The 8 T cell receptor delta chains listed next were all sequenced from one sample in a study of gamma-delta T cells after stem cell transplantation. TCRdb redid clone calling on the RT-PCR reads using CATT. The table lists around 13,000 delta-chain clones, around 30% of them singletons. The sequenced material came from gamma-delta T cells. The source is a human donor. It is not recorded whose cells these are; they may come from a transplant donor.

The gene calls are TRDV1 and TRDJ1; 11 positions match TRDD3. The V gene end was trimmed by 1 base and the J gene end by 1 base; junction bases not matched to a gene: 14. The germline V gene encodes CDR1 TSWWSYY and CDR2 QGS. The CDR3 covers 20 residues. The CDR3 sequence: CALGEQWVSRWGIPTDKLIF. In nucleotides, the CDR3 is TGTGCTCTTGGGGAACAATGGGTCAGTCGCTGGGGGATACCCACCGATAAACTCATCTTT.

The sample holds a few counts of this clone. This specimen includes other DNA sequences encoding the same CDR3. V usage is TRDV2 and J usage is TRDJ3, with 9 bases identical to TRDD3. The CDR3 runs to 18 residues. With V trimmed by 3 bases and J by 0 bases, 5 bases remained unmatched. CDR1 and CDR2 (germline): GEAIGNYY, EKD. The chain's CDR3 is CACDVLGESSWDTRQMFF. The DNA of the CDR3 is TGTGCCTGTGACGTACTGGGGGAGAGCTCCTGGGACACCCGACAGATGTTTTTC.

V gene TRAV29/DV5 combines with J gene TRDJ1; TRDD3 matches at 12 bases. Germline loops: CDR1 NSMFDY, CDR2 ISSIKDK. Trimming at V came to 0 bases and at J to 0 bases, leaving 27 bases not matched to a gene. CDR3 length equals 24 residues. CDR3 sequence: CAASAQSSYPVTGGYPVNTDKLIF. DNA of the CDR3: TGTGCAGCAAGCGCACAAAGTTCCTATCCGGTTACTGGGGGATACCCTGTAAACACCGATAAACTCATCTTT.

In its sample, this clone was seen a few times. The genes are TRDV3 and TRDJ1, with no clear D. Germline V lookup: CDR1 TVYSNPD, CDR2 GDNSRS (reference sequence). This CDR3 has 16 residues. V shed 1 base and J shed 8 bases, with 26 bases lying between them. The DNA of the CDR3 is TGTGCCTTTACTAGGGGCACCACAAGTGCGGTTGAAAAACTCATCTTT. Translating gives CAFTRGTTSAVEKLIF.

This clone was found a few times. This chain connects TRDV1 to TRDJ1; 12 nucleotides agree with TRDD3. The V gene's germline CDR1 is TSWWSYY and CDR2 QGS. The ends lost 0 bases at V and 0 bases at J; junction bases unmatched: 14. This CDR3 has 21 residues. CDR3 protein: CALGELDPYAGGYAYTDKLIF. In DNA form, the CDR3 reads TGTGCTCTTGGGGAACTAGATCCCTACGCTGGGGGATACGCGTACACCGATAAACTCATCTTT.

This chain connects TRDV3 to TRDJ1, with D perhaps given as TRDD2 or TRDD3 (7 bases each). The CDR3 consists of 24 residues. V was cut by 1 base and J by 0 bases, with 42 bases left in between. The germline gives CDR1 TVYSNPD, CDR2 GDNSRS (reference sequence). The CDR3 here is CAFIVDSFLYFAGGLQGDTDKLIF. For the CDR3, the DNA is TGTGCCTTTATAGTGGATTCCTTCCTCTACTTCGCTGGGGGTCTTCAGGGGGACACCGATAAACTCATCTTT.

This rearrangement joins TRDV2 to TRDJ3, with a possible D match to TRDD3 (5 bases). Germline values: CDR1 GEAIGNYY, CDR2 EKD. The V gene lost 0 bases and the J gene lost 9 bases, with 23 bases spanning the gap. This CDR3 is 19 amino acids long. The CDR3 region has the DNA TGTGCCTGTGACACCGGGGGTTTCCGTATCTCCTTGGGCACCCGACAGATGTTTTTC. Translating gives CACDTGGFRISLGTRQMFF.

This clone occurred a few times. The sample holds other DNA sequences that translate to the same CDR3. The chain employs TRDV2 and TRDJ3; 7 bases align to TRDD3. V lost 0 bases to trimming and J lost 0 bases; unmatched junction nucleotides: 4. CDR3 size: 18 residues. Germline CDR1 reads GEAIGNYY; CDR2 reads EKD. This CDR3 reads CACDTDGDSSWDTRQMFF. CDR3 nucleotides: TGTGCCTGTGACACCGATGGGGATAGCTCCTGGGACACCCGACAGATGTTTTTC.